A selection of T cell receptor beta chains follows, all from one sample in a study of T cells in Graves' hyperthyroidism and ophthalmopathy. TCRdb reprocessed the multiplex PCR reads via MiXCR and lists one record per CDR3 protein. This sample has roughly 57,000 distinct CDR3 sequences, with roughly half found just once. The sample was blood. These receptors came from a woman aged 55-70 years with Graves' ophthalmopathy. CDR3s leave out the opening cysteine and the closing phenylalanine or tryptophan. The order of the fields is J gene, V gene, CDR3 protein.

j_call: TRBJ2-7
v_call: TRBV6-6
cdr3_aa: ASSHIQESSYEQY

j_call: TRBJ1-2
v_call: TRBV7-2
cdr3_aa: ASSLGGGYGYT

j_call: TRBJ2-5
v_call: TRBV3-1
cdr3_aa: ASRGGVRAQY

j_call: TRBJ1-6
v_call: TRBV7-2
cdr3_aa: ASSFNLGSSYNSPLH

j_call: TRBJ2-7
v_call: TRBV20-1
cdr3_aa: SPGHSHYEQY

j_call: TRBJ1-2
v_call: TRBV29-1
cdr3_aa: SVRGGGGDYGYT

j_call: TRBJ1-1
v_call: TRBV15
cdr3_aa: ATSRDRDVSTEAF

j_call: TRBJ2-7
v_call: TRBV7-2
cdr3_aa: ASSLSRTSDYEQY

j_call: TRBJ1-1
v_call: TRBV12-3/TRBV12-4
cdr3_aa: ASSSGTENTEAF

j_call: TRBJ2-1
v_call: TRBV29-1
cdr3_aa: SVEGRLAGYNEQF

j_call: TRBJ2-3
v_call: TRBV2
cdr3_aa: ASSEGQGKTDTQY

j_call: TRBJ2-7
v_call: TRBV10-2
cdr3_aa: ASKGVGGRAREQY

j_call: TRBJ1-2
v_call: TRBV12-3/TRBV12-4
cdr3_aa: ASNPGREFYGYT

j_call: TRBJ2-7
v_call: TRBV7-2
cdr3_aa: ASNLYLGLAGAKVELY

j_call: TRBJ2-7
v_call: TRBV29-1
cdr3_aa: SGGQGEGYEQY

j_call: TRBJ1-1
v_call: TRBV19
cdr3_aa: ASSIGRERAEAF

j_call: TRBJ2-2
v_call: TRBV29-1
cdr3_aa: SVGSGGGELF

j_call: TRBJ1-1
v_call: TRBV12-3/TRBV12-4
cdr3_aa: ASSSVVEAF

j_call: TRBJ2-1
v_call: TRBV7-6
cdr3_aa: ASSLVNPRTSRPNEQF

j_call: TRBJ2-3
v_call: TRBV7-3
cdr3_aa: ASSLKVADTQY

j_call: TRBJ2-5
v_call: TRBV6-5
cdr3_aa: ASSPSIGGYVETQY

j_call: TRBJ2-3
v_call: TRBV15
cdr3_aa: ATSRGARESTDTQY

j_call: TRBJ1-2
v_call: TRBV12-3/TRBV12-4
cdr3_aa: ASSQQGTLYGYT